The clone carrying this T cell receptor beta chain was counted once. Its target is not known. This entry is derived from a study of cytomegalovirus exposure and HLA in healthy donors. CDR1 is SGHRS and CDR2 is YFSETQ in the germline V gene. Trimming took 0 bases from V and 2 from J; bases not matched to a gene: 8. The CDR3 sequence is 19 residues long. General study points: In the analysis, some V segments, TRBV6-2 and TRBV6-3 included, were excluded as indistinguishable.

Primers: 60 Vbeta forward and 13 Jbeta reverse. Method: immunoSEQ multiplex PCR; TCRdb's copy keeps in-frame clones and lacks some. The table has around 130,000 clones, roughly 79% seen once. Source material: PBMCs. The chain combines TRBV5-1 with TRBJ2-3; TRBD2 matches at 14 bases. The sequence derives from a woman aged 50 to 60 in good health and CMV-seronegative. The CDR3 loop is CASSLALPGLAGDTDTQYF. DNA for the CDR3: TGCGCCAGCAGCTTGGCCCTACCGGGACTAGCGGGAGACACAGATACGCAGTATTTT.